These T cell receptor beta chains were read from a single sample in a study of T and B cells in COVID-19 patients. One entry per CDR3 protein, called by TCRdb with MiXCR from the multiplex PCR reads. The data contain under 6,000 distinct CDR3 sequences, roughly 27% of them singletons. The sequenced sample was blood. Receptors were obtained from a human donor with active COVID-19. Each CDR3 is given without its conserved first and last residue. Fields, in order: CDR3 protein, V gene, D gene, J gene. A D gene is named only where the DNA matches it firmly.

CDR3aa: ASKDIGTGSITDTQY; v_gene: TRBV19; d_gene: TRBD1; j_gene: TRBJ2-3
CDR3aa: ASRQGNTIY; v_gene: TRBV6-5; d_gene: TRBD1; j_gene: TRBJ1-3
CDR3aa: ASSLARSSGGGYT; v_gene: TRBV7-2; d_gene: TRBD1; j_gene: TRBJ1-2
CDR3aa: SARKPQGGGGNYGYT; v_gene: TRBV20-1; d_gene: .; j_gene: TRBJ1-2
CDR3aa: AWSVGFFGYT; v_gene: TRBV30; d_gene: .; j_gene: TRBJ1-2
CDR3aa: TSSDQGNPDIQY; v_gene: TRBV28; d_gene: .; j_gene: TRBJ2-4
CDR3aa: ASSPGEGTPQH; v_gene: TRBV18; d_gene: .; j_gene: TRBJ1-5
CDR3aa: ASSYSGRGRTEAF; v_gene: TRBV6-2/TRBV6-3; d_gene: TRBD1; j_gene: TRBJ1-1
CDR3aa: ATSTDFVGNTEAF; v_gene: TRBV15; d_gene: .; j_gene: TRBJ1-1
CDR3aa: ASRQNRANEKLF; v_gene: TRBV19; d_gene: .; j_gene: TRBJ1-4
CDR3aa: ASSSSVNTEAF; v_gene: TRBV12-3/TRBV12-4; d_gene: .; j_gene: TRBJ1-1
CDR3aa: ASSTRAGKY; v_gene: TRBV28; d_gene: .; j_gene: TRBJ2-7
CDR3aa: ASIRRGTDTQY; v_gene: TRBV19; d_gene: .; j_gene: TRBJ2-3
CDR3aa: ASRRDRRTEAF; v_gene: TRBV6-5; d_gene: TRBD1; j_gene: TRBJ1-1
CDR3aa: SATPLGANLETQY; v_gene: TRBV20-1; d_gene: .; j_gene: TRBJ2-5
CDR3aa: ASSFGRGNFYSNQPQH; v_gene: TRBV5-6; d_gene: .; j_gene: TRBJ1-5
CDR3aa: ASRADVDYGYT; v_gene: TRBV12-3/TRBV12-4; d_gene: .; j_gene: TRBJ1-2
CDR3aa: AWSTGANQPQH; v_gene: TRBV30; d_gene: TRBD1; j_gene: TRBJ1-5
CDR3aa: ASSPQTGGNTEAF; v_gene: TRBV12-3/TRBV12-4; d_gene: TRBD1; j_gene: TRBJ1-1
CDR3aa: ASSPPGPLAGAYNEQF; v_gene: TRBV18; d_gene: TRBD2; j_gene: TRBJ2-1
CDR3aa: ASSYVGGVRETQY; v_gene: TRBV6-2/TRBV6-3; d_gene: TRBD2; j_gene: TRBJ2-5
CDR3aa: ASSVGPSQGETQY; v_gene: TRBV9; d_gene: .; j_gene: TRBJ2-5
CDR3aa: ASSRNSGPTGELF; v_gene: TRBV18; d_gene: .; j_gene: TRBJ2-2
CDR3aa: ASTMVRGPKLGLL; v_gene: TRBV6-5; d_gene: .; j_gene: TRBJ1-1
CDR3aa: ASSQAANQPQH; v_gene: TRBV4-2; d_gene: .; j_gene: TRBJ1-5
CDR3aa: ASRRDRVSTGNEQF; v_gene: TRBV6-5; d_gene: .; j_gene: TRBJ2-1
CDR3aa: SAPRTSGDFYEQY; v_gene: TRBV20-1; d_gene: TRBD2; j_gene: TRBJ2-7
CDR3aa: ASSEPGTTGAQY; v_gene: TRBV19; d_gene: .; j_gene: TRBJ2-5
CDR3aa: ASSVSGTSVTDTQY; v_gene: TRBV9; d_gene: TRBD2; j_gene: TRBJ2-3
CDR3aa: AWILPGLAGVEQY; v_gene: TRBV30; d_gene: TRBD2; j_gene: TRBJ2-7
CDR3aa: ASSLGGGEQY; v_gene: TRBV7-3; d_gene: .; j_gene: TRBJ2-7
CDR3aa: ASSLGHPNTEAF; v_gene: TRBV7-6; d_gene: .; j_gene: TRBJ1-1
CDR3aa: ASSSGNWGDQETQY; v_gene: TRBV5-1; d_gene: .; j_gene: TRBJ2-5
CDR3aa: ASSLAEGIDEKLF; v_gene: TRBV11-1; d_gene: .; j_gene: TRBJ1-4
CDR3aa: ASSTGTSDTDTQY; v_gene: TRBV6-6; d_gene: TRBD2; j_gene: TRBJ2-3
CDR3aa: ASSPIPAVLGPQH; v_gene: TRBV27; d_gene: .; j_gene: TRBJ1-5
CDR3aa: ASSSTSGRAWGGYEQY; v_gene: TRBV5-6; d_gene: TRBD2; j_gene: TRBJ2-7
CDR3aa: ASSLGLDTEAF; v_gene: TRBV5-5; d_gene: .; j_gene: TRBJ1-1
CDR3aa: ASSRDRGYEKLF; v_gene: TRBV6-1; d_gene: TRBD1; j_gene: TRBJ1-4
CDR3aa: SARDQETQY; v_gene: TRBV20-1; d_gene: .; j_gene: TRBJ2-5
CDR3aa: ASSPLQNRDGQPQH; v_gene: TRBV18; d_gene: .; j_gene: TRBJ1-5
CDR3aa: ASSPGKETQY; v_gene: TRBV18; d_gene: .; j_gene: TRBJ2-5
CDR3aa: ASETGGASTGELF; v_gene: TRBV19; d_gene: TRBD1; j_gene: TRBJ2-2
CDR3aa: ASSPTGYRNTEAF; v_gene: TRBV18; d_gene: .; j_gene: TRBJ1-1
CDR3aa: ATSRRGGWGNEQF; v_gene: TRBV24-1; d_gene: .; j_gene: TRBJ2-1
CDR3aa: ASSQEVLGRGELF; v_gene: TRBV12-3/TRBV12-4; d_gene: .; j_gene: TRBJ2-2
CDR3aa: AWSAIGLAGANTGELF; v_gene: TRBV30; d_gene: TRBD2; j_gene: TRBJ2-2
CDR3aa: ASSPPGLAGAAEQF; v_gene: TRBV18; d_gene: TRBD2; j_gene: TRBJ2-1
CDR3aa: SGSGGLSGNTIY; v_gene: TRBV29-1; d_gene: TRBD1; j_gene: TRBJ1-3